These 27 T cell receptor beta chains share one sample of origin, sequenced in a study of blood T cells in healthy people across ages (dated by TCRdb to 2014 to 2015). Libraries were prepared through 5' RACE. The instrument given in TCRdb is Illumina HiSeq 2500. The second PCR ran for about 7 to 11 cycles and used a J-beta primer mix along with a sample-barcoded 5' primer. TCRdb trimmed the raw reads at Q25, called clones with MiXCR and kept productive beta chains. Identical CDR3 protein sequences are pooled into one entry, listed with their most common genes and DNA. A total of roughly 930,000 distinct CDR3 sequences appear in this sample, approximately 49% of them only once. The ten largest clones represent roughly 13% of the sample. Source material: blood. The receptors come from a man aged 30 to 45 in good health.

In its sample, this clonotype was seen a few times. This CDR3 reads CASSFGQTGELFF. CDR3 coding DNA: TGTGCCAGCAGTTTCGGACAGACCGGGGAGCTGTTTTTT. The chain recombines TRBV6-2 or TRBV6-3 with TRBJ2-2; D might be TRBD1 (6 bases). Germline V lookup: CDR1 MNHEY, CDR2 SVGEGT. This CDR3 has 13 residues. V was trimmed by 4 bases and J by 5 bases, leaving 8 bases between them.

This chain uses TRBV9 with TRBJ2-3; possibly TRBD2 for D (6 bases). The V and J ends lost 3 bases and 0 bases respectively, with 17 bases between them. The CDR3 length is 17 residues. Germline V CDR1 and CDR2: SGDLS, YYNGEE. The CDR3 bases are TGTGCCAGCAGCGGCCTCTGGGGGGATAGGAGCACAGATACGCAGTATTTT. It translates to CASSGLWGDRSTDTQYF.

This clonotype was recorded at least ten times. The V call is TRBV3-1, the J call TRBJ2-5, with no clear D. Germline lookup yields CDR1 LGHDT and CDR2 YNNKEL (reference sequence). The CDR3 is 11 residues long. V was pared by 1 base and J by 4 bases, with 1 base between. The CDR3 coding sequence is TGTGCCAGCAGCCAAGCAGAGACCCAGTACTTC. Amino acids: CASSQAETQYF.

This clonotype was detected a few times. V is TRBV4-1 and J is TRBJ2-7; 7 positions agree with TRBD1. Germline-derived CDR1 and CDR2 are MGHRA and YSYEKL. V lost 4 bases and J lost 2; bases outside the gene matches: 11. CDR3 length: 16 residues. DNA of the CDR3: TGCGCCAGCAGCCGGACCTTGACAGGGTCTACCTACGAGCAGTACTTC. Protein sequence: CASSRTLTGSTYEQYF.

This clonotype was picked up a small number of times. V gene TRBV28 combines with J gene TRBJ2-5; unclear D gene. CDR3 size: 13 residues. Germline assignment: CDR1 MDHEN and CDR2 SYDVKM. Trimming cost V 7 bases and J 0 bases, with 9 bases left between them. As DNA, the CDR3 is TGTGCCAGCAAACTTGCGTACCAAGAGACCCAGTACTTC. Translated: CASKLAYQETQYF. Drawing the rest from reference TRBV28 and TRBJ2-5, the complete variable domain is DVKVTQSSRYLVKRTGEKVFLECVQDMDHENMFWYRQDPGLGLRLIYFSYDVKMKEKGDIPEGYSVSREKKERFSLILESASTNQTSMYLCASKLAYQETQYFGPGTRLLVL.

V is TRBV20-1 and J is TRBJ2-7; D may correspond to TRBD1 or TRBD2 (7 bases each). The V end lost 2 bases, the J end lost 3 bases, and 14 bases lay between the germline ends. CDR1 and CDR2 from the germline V gene are DFQATT and SNEGSKA (reference sequence). The CDR3 sequence is 14 residues long. The CDR3 DNA is TGCAGTGCTAGATACGACAGGGAGGGCTACGAGCAGTACTTC. It translates to CSARYDREGYEQYF.

The chain combines TRBV9 with TRBJ2-5, with 10 bases identical to TRBD2. This CDR3 spans 17 amino acids. CDR1 and CDR2 (germline): SGDLS, YYNGEE. V was pared by 4 bases and J by 1 base, with 10 bases of the junction left unmatched. The DNA of the CDR3 is TGTGCCAGCAGCCCCCATGGGCTAGCGGGAGCCCAAGAGACCCAGTACTTC. Protein: CASSPHGLAGAQETQYF.

As for this clonotype: This may arise from a read error, as a much more abundant clone is one base away. The V call is TRBV7-2, the J call TRBJ1-6; D unresolved. The CDR3 is 13 residues long. CDR1 is SGHTA, CDR2 FQGNSA, per germline. As DNA, the CDR3 is TGTGCCATCAGCTTAGCACAAGATTCACCCCTCCACTTT. Its protein product is CAISLAQDSPLHF.

This chain joins TRBV5-1 and TRBJ2-1, with unresolved D. The DNA end is more similar to TRBJ2-7, so the J call may be wrong. Germline-derived CDR1 and CDR2 are SGHRS and YFSETQ. The length of the CDR3 is 14 residues. In nucleotides, the CDR3 is TGCGCCAGCGGTGAGGTGGGCGCCTACAATGAGCAGTACTTC. It yields the protein CASGEVGAYNEQYF.

This clonotype was observed a few times. J is TRBJ1-2 and V is TRBV7-9, with 8 bases aligning to TRBD1. Germline V CDR1 and CDR2: SEHNR, FQNEAQ (reference sequence). With V trimmed by 3 bases and J by 8 bases, 8 bases remained unmatched. The CDR3 runs to 14 residues. The CDR3 here is CASSLSQGARGYTF. CDR3 bases: TGTGCCAGCAGCTTGTCTCAGGGGGCTAGAGGCTACACCTTC.

The V gene is TRBV12-3 or TRBV12-4, the J gene TRBJ2-1, with D perhaps TRBD1 or TRBD2 (5 bases each). The CDR3 contains 14 residues. V lost 8 bases and J 4 bases, leaving 15 bases between the germline ends. The CDR3 coding sequence is TGTGCCAGCGGGGACCTTACTAGGTACAATGAGCAGTTCTTC. It specifies CASGDLTRYNEQFF.

The rearrangement joins TRBV2 to TRBJ2-1, with 14 bases that match TRBD2. The CDR3 has 16 residues. Germline trimming cut 8 bases from V and 7 bases from J; bases unmatched to any gene: 10. Germline V gene data show CDR1 as SNHLY and CDR2 as FYNNEI. CDR3 in DNA: TGTGCCAGCGGGGACAAGACTAGCGGGGGGGCAAATGAGCAGTTCTTC. Protein sequence: CASGDKTSGGANEQFF.

This clonotype was seen only once. The chain employs TRBV20-1 and TRBJ2-1; 11 nucleotides line up with TRBD2. Trimming removed 5 bases from V and 8 bases from J; junction bases left unmatched: 5. CDR3 length: 13 amino acids. Germline V gene sequence: CDR1 DFQATT, CDR2 SNEGSKA (reference sequence). The CDR3 sequence: CSALSGGAYEQFF. In DNA form, the CDR3 reads TGCAGTGCTCTTAGCGGGGGGGCCTATGAGCAGTTCTTC.

This rearrangement joins TRBV27 to TRBJ2-5; maybe TRBD2 (6 bases). The DNA matches TRBJ2-7 better at its end, which makes the J call doubtful. Germline V gene data show CDR1 as MNHEY and CDR2 as SMNVEV (reference sequence). This CDR3 has 13 amino acids. CDR3 sequence (DNA): TGTGCCACCCGGGACTCGCTAACCTACGAGCAGTACTTC. The encoded protein is CATRDSLTYEQYF.

The chain couples TRBV6-4 to TRBJ2-1; TRBD1 matches 11 bases. Germline CDR1 is MRHNA and CDR2 is SNTAGT. The ends lost 3 bases at V and 6 bases at J; junction bases unmatched: 7. The CDR3 loop spans 16 amino acids. The CDR3 sequence is CASSDSPGTGGNEQFF. CDR3 nucleotides: TGTGCCAGCAGTGATTCACCCGGGACAGGGGGCAATGAGCAGTTCTTC.

This chain joins TRBV20-1 and TRBJ2-6; weak D call: TRBD2 (6 bases). The germline V gene has CDR1 DFQATT and CDR2 SNEGSKA (reference sequence). Trimming cost V 5 bases and J 2 bases, with 16 bases left between them. CDR3 length equals 16 residues. The CDR3 nucleotides read TGCAGTGCTGGAGGGACTTTCGGGACTGGGGCCAACGTCCTGACTTTC. It specifies CSAGGTFGTGANVLTF.

The chain combines TRBV18 with TRBJ2-3; a possible D gene is TRBD1 (5 bases). This CDR3 spans 16 amino acids. Trimming shortened V by 1 base and J by 0 bases, and 11 bases separated the two germline ends. Germline V gives CDR1 KGHSH, CDR2 LQKENI. In nucleotides, the CDR3 is TGTGCCAGCTCACCACGACAGCTGACTAGCACAGATACGCAGTATTTT. Residues: CASSPRQLTSTDTQYF.

The rearrangement links TRBV11-2 to TRBJ1-2; 7 bases map to TRBD1. The CDR3 loop spans 16 amino acids. Looked up from germline, CDR1 is SGHAT and CDR2 is FQNNGV. Unmatched junction bases numbered 6, after V lost 2 bases and J lost 0 bases. The CDR3 region has the DNA TGTGCCAGCAGCTTATTCAGGGGGGCGACTAACTATGGCTACACCTTC. Residues: CASSLFRGATNYGYTF.

This sequence joins TRBV2 and TRBJ2-7, with TRBD2 matching over 12 bases. This CDR3 is built from 16 residues. CDR1 SNHLY and CDR2 FYNNEI come from the germline V gene. V trimming: 7 bases; J trimming: 7 bases; junction bases outside the gene matches: 14. CDR3 loop: CASTQGPSGGAHEQYF. The CDR3 DNA is TGTGCCAGCACACAAGGGCCTAGCGGGGGGGCCCATGAGCAGTACTTC.

The chain is built from TRBV5-1 and TRBJ2-6; D not certain. The CDR3 extends over 12 amino acids. Germline V lookup: CDR1 SGHRS, CDR2 YFSETQ. V was shortened by 7 bases and J by 0 bases, with 2 bases between the two germline ends. For the CDR3, the DNA is TGCGCCAGCGACTCTGGGGCCAACGTCCTGACTTTC. This sequence encodes CASDSGANVLTF.

This clonotype turned up a few times. The rearrangement links TRBV10-3 to TRBJ2-7; perhaps TRBD1 as D (5 bases). This CDR3 contains 16 residues. Germline-derived CDR1 and CDR2 are ENHRY and SYGVKD. Trimming removed 0 bases at V and 0 bases at J, with 12 bases between. The CDR3 DNA reads as TGTGCCATCAGTGAGTCAAGGACATCGGACTCCTACGAGCAGTACTTC. Its protein is CAISESRTSDSYEQYF.

As concerns this clonotype: A read error may account for a junction end that differs from germline. This chain connects TRBV20-1 to TRBJ2-3; D call uncertain. Per germline, CDR1 DFQATT and CDR2 SNEGSKA (reference sequence). The CDR3 spans 12 residues. The CDR3 region is CRAKVSTDTQYF. The CDR3 coding sequence is TGCAGGGCTAAAGTTAGCACAGATACGCAGTATTTT.

This clonotype has a handful of counts. This sequence joins TRBV6-1 and TRBJ1-2; no clear D gene. The germline gives CDR1 MNHNS, CDR2 SASEGT. The ends were cut back, 3 bases at V and 4 bases at J, with 3 bases in the middle. The CDR3 is 11 residues long. DNA for the CDR3: TGTGCCAGCAGTGAGGCCTATGGCTACACCTTC. It codes for CASSEAYGYTF.

The gene calls are TRBV5-1 and TRBJ1-6; the D is unclear. CDR3 size: 15 residues. V lost 4 bases, J lost 2 bases, and 10 bases lay in between. The germline CDR1 and CDR2 sequences are SGHRS and YFSETQ. In DNA form, the CDR3 reads TGCGCCAGCAGCGCTCAAGATCCCTATAATTCACCCCTCCACTTT. Translation gives CASSAQDPYNSPLHF.

This chain links TRBV4-3 with TRBJ2-3; D may correspond to TRBD1 or TRBD2 (7 bases each). The CDR3 consists of 16 residues. The V gene lost 4 bases and the J gene lost 0 bases, with 14 bases spanning the gap. The germline V gene encodes CDR1 LGHNA and CDR2 YSLEER. The chain's CDR3 is CASSRGGQTSTDTQYF. CDR3 in DNA: TGCGCCAGCAGCCGGGGGGGACAGACTAGCACAGATACGCAGTATTTT.

The V call is TRBV6-1, the J call TRBJ1-2, with D unresolved. This CDR3 region has 12 residues. Germline V gene data show CDR1 as MNHNS and CDR2 as SASEGT. The ends were cut back, 3 bases at V and 6 bases at J, with 8 bases in the middle. CDR3 in amino acids: CASSEGGNGYTF. CDR3 sequence (DNA): TGTGCCAGCAGTGAGGGAGGGAATGGCTACACCTTC.

The chain employs TRBV25-1 and TRBJ2-1, with a weak D call TRBD2 (6 bases). The CDR3 length is 13 residues. Germline values: CDR1 MGHDK, CDR2 SYGVNS. Trimming shortened V by 9 bases and J by 8 bases, and 17 bases separated the two germline ends. CDR3 DNA sequence: TGTGCCAGTTCAATACTAGGAGGGCATGAGCAGTTCTTC. Its protein is CASSILGGHEQFF.